This TCR beta chain was observed in a study of Ad26.COV2.S vaccination and SARS-CoV-2 variants. Treatment indicated: roughly 19 received Ad26.COV2.S at low or high dose, single or two shots; several received placebo; per-sample allocation not given. Day 63 following the first vaccine or placebo injection was when the samples were taken. The table came from immunoSEQ multiplex PCR; TCRdb's copy has only in-frame clones and leaves some out. The repertoire includes approximately 420,000 clones, approximately 88% of them detected once, and around 3.6% sits in the top ten. With V trimmed by 0 bases and J by 2 bases, 3 bases remained unmatched. CDR3 length: 15 residues. The germline V gene has CDR1 KGHSH and CDR2 LQKENI.

The material sequenced was peripheral blood, taken in a trial of Ad26.COV2.S vaccine versus placebo. The V gene is TRBV18, the J gene TRBJ1-1; TRBD1 aligns across 7 bases. The TCR originated in a person aged 18 to 59 who received the Ad26.COV2.S COVID-19 vaccine or a placebo. For the CDR3, the DNA is TGTGCCAGCTCACCACCCAGGGGGGTTAACACTGAAGCTTTCTTT. Protein product: CASSPPRGVNTEAFF.